This TCR beta chain was obtained from a study of PD-L1 blockade in urothelial cancer. About the study: Patients' histories included 0 to 3 prior chemotherapy regimens. The study's findings and limits: Having blood TCR clonality under the median before treatment predicted better survival. Tumor-associated TCR clones expanded more in blood at 3 weeks in patients with durable benefit.

Time point meaning: pretreatment peripheral blood. All patients handed over anywhere from 1 to 8 samples, pretreatment and on-treatment. In regard to this clone: Its specificity is unknown.

Profiled with immunoSEQ multiplex PCR; TCRdb holds only in-frame clones, not every one. The table records under 55,000 clones, 80% to 90% of them present only once. Trimming stripped 4 bases from V and 3 bases from J, with 13 bases between. The CDR3 loop spans 14 amino acids. From germline, CDR1 is SGHAT and CDR2 FQNNGV. The starting material was PBMCs, obtained around atezolizumab (anti-PD-L1) treatment. The chain has TRBV11-2 and TRBJ2-7; D is uncertain. The source of this sequence is an older man with urothelial cancer. CDR3 sequence: CASSSHAGLYEQYF. The CDR3 DNA follows: TGTGCCAGCAGCTCACACGCAGGCCTCTACGAGCAGTACTTC.